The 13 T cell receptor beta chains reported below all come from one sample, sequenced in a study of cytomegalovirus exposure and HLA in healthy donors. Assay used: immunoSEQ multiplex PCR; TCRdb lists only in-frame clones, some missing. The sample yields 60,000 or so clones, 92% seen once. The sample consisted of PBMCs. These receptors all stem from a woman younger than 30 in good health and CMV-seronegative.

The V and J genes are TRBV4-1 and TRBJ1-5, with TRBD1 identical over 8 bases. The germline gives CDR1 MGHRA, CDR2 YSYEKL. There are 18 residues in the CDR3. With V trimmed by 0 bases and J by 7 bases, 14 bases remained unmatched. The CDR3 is CASSQERGYRGAIQPQHF. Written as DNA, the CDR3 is TGCGCCAGCAGCCAAGAACGCGGGTACAGGGGGGCCATCCAGCCCCAGCATTTT.

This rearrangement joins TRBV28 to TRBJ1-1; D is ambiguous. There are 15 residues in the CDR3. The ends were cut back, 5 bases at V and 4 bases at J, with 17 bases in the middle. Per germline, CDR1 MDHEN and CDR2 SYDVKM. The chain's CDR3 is CASSHGGGSATEAFF. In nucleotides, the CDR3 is TGTGCCAGCAGTCACGGAGGAGGGTCCGCCACTGAAGCTTTCTTT.

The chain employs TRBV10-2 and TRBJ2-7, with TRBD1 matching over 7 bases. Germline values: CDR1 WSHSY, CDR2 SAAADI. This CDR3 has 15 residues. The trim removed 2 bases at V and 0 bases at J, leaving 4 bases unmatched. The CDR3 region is CASSEGRGYSYEQYF. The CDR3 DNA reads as TGCGCCAGCAGTGAGGGCAGGGGGTACTCCTACGAGCAGTACTTC.

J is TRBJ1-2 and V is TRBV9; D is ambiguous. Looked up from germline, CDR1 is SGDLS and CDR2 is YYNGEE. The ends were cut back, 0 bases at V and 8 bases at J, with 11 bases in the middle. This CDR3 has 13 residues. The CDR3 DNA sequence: TGTGCCAGCAGCGTAGTGGCAGGCGGGGGCTACACCTTC. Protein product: CASSVVAGGGYTF. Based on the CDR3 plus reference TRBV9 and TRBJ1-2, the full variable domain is DSGVTQTPKHLITATGQRVTLRCSPRSGDLSVYWYQQSLDQGLQFLIQYYNGEERAKGNILERFSAQQFPDLHSELNLSSLELGDSALYFCASSVVAGGGYTFGSGTRLTVV.

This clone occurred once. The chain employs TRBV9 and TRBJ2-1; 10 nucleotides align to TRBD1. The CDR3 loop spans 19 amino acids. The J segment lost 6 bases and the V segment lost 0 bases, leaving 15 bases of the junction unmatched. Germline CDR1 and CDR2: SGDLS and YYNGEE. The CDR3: CASSVATGTGVGWGNEQFF. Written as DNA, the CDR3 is TGTGCCAGCAGCGTAGCCACCGGGACAGGGGTAGGGTGGGGCAATGAGCAGTTCTTC. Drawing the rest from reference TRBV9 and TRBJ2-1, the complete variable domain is DSGVTQTPKHLITATGQRVTLRCSPRSGDLSVYWYQQSLDQGLQFLIQYYNGEERAKGNILERFSAQQFPDLHSELNLSSLELGDSALYFCASSVATGTGVGWGNEQFFGPGTRLTVL.

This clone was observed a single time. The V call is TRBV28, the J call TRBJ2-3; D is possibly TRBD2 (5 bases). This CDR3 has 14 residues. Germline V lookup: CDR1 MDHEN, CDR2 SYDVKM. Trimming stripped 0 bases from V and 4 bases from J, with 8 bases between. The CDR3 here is CASSLWGRSDTQYF. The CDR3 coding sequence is TGTGCCAGCAGTTTATGGGGGAGATCAGATACGCAGTATTTT.

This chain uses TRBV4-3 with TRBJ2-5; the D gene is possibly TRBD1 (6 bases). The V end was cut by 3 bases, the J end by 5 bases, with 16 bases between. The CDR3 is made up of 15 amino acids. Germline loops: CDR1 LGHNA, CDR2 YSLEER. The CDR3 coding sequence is TGCGCCAGCAGCCAGAAGGACAGTGAGCAGGAGACCCAGTACTTC. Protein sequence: CASSQKDSEQETQYF.

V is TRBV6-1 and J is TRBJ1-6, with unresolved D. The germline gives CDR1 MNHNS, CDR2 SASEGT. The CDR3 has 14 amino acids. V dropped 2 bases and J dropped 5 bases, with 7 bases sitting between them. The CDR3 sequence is CASSEPGDNSPLHF. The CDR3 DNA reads TGTGCCAGCAGTGAACCCGGGGATAATTCACCCCTCCACTTT.

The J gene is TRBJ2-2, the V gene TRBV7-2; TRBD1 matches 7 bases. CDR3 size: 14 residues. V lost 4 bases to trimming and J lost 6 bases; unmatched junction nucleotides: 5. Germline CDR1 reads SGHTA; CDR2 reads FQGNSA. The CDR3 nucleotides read TGTGCCAGCAGCTCCCAGGGGGAAGCCGGGGAGCTGTTTTTT. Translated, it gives CASSSQGEAGELFF.

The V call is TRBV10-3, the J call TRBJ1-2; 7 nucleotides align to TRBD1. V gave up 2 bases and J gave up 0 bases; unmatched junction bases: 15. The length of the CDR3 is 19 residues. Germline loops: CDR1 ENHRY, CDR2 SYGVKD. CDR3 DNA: TGTGCCATCAGTGAGGGGGGAGGAACCGGGACAGACCCTAACTATGGCTACACCTTC. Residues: CAISEGGGTGTDPNYGYTF.

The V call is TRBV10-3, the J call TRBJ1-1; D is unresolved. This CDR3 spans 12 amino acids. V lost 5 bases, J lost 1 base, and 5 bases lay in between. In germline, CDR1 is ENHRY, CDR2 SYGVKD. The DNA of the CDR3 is TGTGCCATCAGTCTTTCGAACACTGAAGCTTTCTTT. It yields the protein CAISLSNTEAFF.

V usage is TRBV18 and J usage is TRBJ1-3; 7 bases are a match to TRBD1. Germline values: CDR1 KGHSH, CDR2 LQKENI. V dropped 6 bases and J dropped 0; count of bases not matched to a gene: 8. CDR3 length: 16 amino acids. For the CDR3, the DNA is TGTGCCAGCTCGGGGCGGGACAGCGTCTCTGGAAACACCATATATTTT. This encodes CASSGRDSVSGNTIYF.

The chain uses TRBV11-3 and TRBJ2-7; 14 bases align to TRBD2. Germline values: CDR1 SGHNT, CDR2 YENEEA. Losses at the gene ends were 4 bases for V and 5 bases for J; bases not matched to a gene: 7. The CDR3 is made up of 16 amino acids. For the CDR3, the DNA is TGTGCCAGCAGCTCGGGGACTAGCGGGAGCGTCCACGAGCAGTACTTC. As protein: CASSSGTSGSVHEQYF.